This T cell receptor beta chain was identified during a study of blood T cell repertoires in COVID-19. Study context: Specimens from acute and convalescent COVID-19 originated in the United States, Italy and Spain.

The CDR3 covers 14 residues. Germline loops: CDR1 KGHSY, CDR2 FQNENV. V shed 3 bases, J shed 4 bases, and the junction held 2 bases outside the gene matches. Clones were sequenced by immunoSEQ multiplex PCR, and TCRdb holds only the in-frame ones, with some missing. The sample records 200,000 to 250,000 clones, around nine tenths being singletons. This sequence originates from a woman aged 55-70 years with acute or convalescent COVID-19. The rearrangement uses TRBV16 and TRBJ2-3, with TRBD1 matching 9 bases. Sequenced: peripheral blood. The chain's CDR3 is CASSHRQGADTQYF. The CDR3 nucleotides read TGTGCCAGCAGCCACCGACAGGGGGCAGATACGCAGTATTTT.